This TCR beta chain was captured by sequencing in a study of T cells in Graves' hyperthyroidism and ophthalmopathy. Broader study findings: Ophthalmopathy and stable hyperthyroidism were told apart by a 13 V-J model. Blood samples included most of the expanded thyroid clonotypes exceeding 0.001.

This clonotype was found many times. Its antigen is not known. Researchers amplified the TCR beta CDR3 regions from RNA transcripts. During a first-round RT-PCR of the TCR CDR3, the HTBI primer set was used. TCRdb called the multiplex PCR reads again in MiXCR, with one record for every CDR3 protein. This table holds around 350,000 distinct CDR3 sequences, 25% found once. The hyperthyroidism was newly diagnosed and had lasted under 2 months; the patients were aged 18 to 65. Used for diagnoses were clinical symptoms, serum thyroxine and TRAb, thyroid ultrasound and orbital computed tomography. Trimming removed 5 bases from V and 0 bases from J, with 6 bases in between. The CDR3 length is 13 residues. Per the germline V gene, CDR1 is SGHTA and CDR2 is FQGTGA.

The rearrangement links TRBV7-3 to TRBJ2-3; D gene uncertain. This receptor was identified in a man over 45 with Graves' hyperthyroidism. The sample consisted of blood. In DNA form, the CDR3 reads TGTGCCAGCAGCACCCTTAGCACAGATACGCAGTATTTT. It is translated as CASSTLSTDTQYF.